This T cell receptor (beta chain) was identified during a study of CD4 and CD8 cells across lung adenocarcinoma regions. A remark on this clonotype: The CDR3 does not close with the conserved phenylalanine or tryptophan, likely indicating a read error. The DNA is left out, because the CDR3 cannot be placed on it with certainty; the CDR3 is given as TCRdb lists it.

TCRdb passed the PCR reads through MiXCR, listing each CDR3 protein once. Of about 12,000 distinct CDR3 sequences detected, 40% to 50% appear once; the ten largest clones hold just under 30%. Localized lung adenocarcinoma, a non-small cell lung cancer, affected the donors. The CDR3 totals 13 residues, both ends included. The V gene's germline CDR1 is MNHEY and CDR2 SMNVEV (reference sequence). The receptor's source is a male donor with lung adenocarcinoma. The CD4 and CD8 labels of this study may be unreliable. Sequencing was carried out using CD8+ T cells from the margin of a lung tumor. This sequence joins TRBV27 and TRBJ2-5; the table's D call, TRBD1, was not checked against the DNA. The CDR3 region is CAGWGMGRASQHS.